A selection of T cell receptor beta chains follows, all from one sample in a study of cytomegalovirus exposure and HLA in healthy donors. Profiled with immunoSEQ multiplex PCR; TCRdb holds only in-frame clones, not every one. The table includes about 130,000 clones, around four fifths detected once. Sequencing was carried out using PBMCs. The receptors originated from a human donor in good health. Both conserved end residues are part of each CDR3. D genes are given only for firm matches. The size entry is marked missing in some rows and otherwise reads once, few, many or a size class.

abundance,v_gene,len,d_gene,j_gene,CDR3nt,CDR3aa
few,TRBV6-1,15,-,TRBJ2-1,TGTGCCAGCAGTGAAGGACCGGGGTTCGGCGATGAGCAGTTCTTC,CASSEGPGFGDEQFF
-,TRBV10-3,15,TRBD1,TRBJ1-4,TGTGCCATCAGTGACCCCGGACAGGGGAATGAAAAACTGTTTTTT,CAISDPGQGNEKLFF
-,TRBV6-1,16,TRBD2,TRBJ2-1,TGTGCCAGCAGTGGCGAGAAGCGGGGGTTCTACAATGAGCAGTTCTTC,CASSGEKRGFYNEQFF
-,TRBV11-2,14,-,TRBJ2-7,TGTGCCAGCAGCTTAGGGGTTGGAGGTTACGAGCAGTACTTC,CASSLGVGGYEQYF
-,TRBV4-1,14,-,TRBJ2-1,TGCGCCAGCAGGGGCGGGACAGCATACAATGAGCAGTTCTTC,CASRGGTAYNEQFF
-,TRBV29-1,12,-,TRBJ1-2,TGCAGCGTTTATCTCGGGGGCTATGGCTACACCTTC,CSVYLGGYGYTF
few,TRBV5-5,13,-,TRBJ1-6,TGTGCCAGCAGCCCCGGAGCTAATTCACCCCTCCACTTT,CASSPGANSPLHF
-,TRBV28,12,-,TRBJ1-2,TGTGCCAGCAGGACCCCAGGGAATGGCTACACCTTC,CASRTPGNGYTF
-,TRBV7-2,14,-,TRBJ1-2,TGTGCCAGCAGCTCCCCCAGCGGGCGGGATGGCTACACCTTC,CASSSPSGRDGYTF
-,TRBV9,14,-,TRBJ2-2,TGTGCCAGCAGCGTAGTCGGGAACACCGGGGAGCTGTTTTTT,CASSVVGNTGELFF
-,TRBV7-2,13,-,TRBJ1-2,TGTGCCAGCAGACCGACAGGATTCTATGGCTACACCTTC,CASRPTGFYGYTF
-,TRBV11-1,13,-,TRBJ1-5,TGTGCCAGCAGCTTAGTGTCCGATCAGCCCCAGCATTTT,CASSLVSDQPQHF
-,TRBV25-1,14,TRBD2,TRBJ2-3,TGTGCCAGCACCCAAGCGGGGTACACAGATACGCAGTATTTT,CASTQAGYTDTQYF
once,TRBV2,14,TRBD1,TRBJ1-1,TGTGCCAGCAGGGGGACAGGTAGGAACCCTGAAGCTTTCTTT,CASRGTGRNPEAFF
-,TRBV5-4,15,-,TRBJ2-3,TGTGCCAGCAGCCAAGGAGGGCAGGTTACTGATACGCAGTATTTT,CASSQGGQVTDTQYF
-,TRBV4-1,13,TRBD1,TRBJ1-1,TGCGCCAGCAGCCCACAGGGGTACACTGAAGCTTTCTTT,CASSPQGYTEAFF
few,TRBV4-2,13,-,TRBJ1-5,TGTGCCAGCAGCCCCAGGGTCAATCAGCCCCAGCATTTT,CASSPRVNQPQHF
once,TRBV7-8,16,TRBD2,TRBJ2-5,TGTGCCAGCAGCCCCAAGGGACTAGCGGGGCAAGAGACCCAGTACTTC,CASSPKGLAGQETQYF
-,TRBV19,14,-,TRBJ1-5,TGTGCCAGTAGTATAGTCTCGGGAAATCAGCCCCAGCATTTT,CASSIVSGNQPQHF
few,TRBV15,11,-,TRBJ1-1,TGTGCCACCAGCAGGTCAGGAAAAGCTTTCTTT,CATSRSGKAFF
-,TRBV6-5,13,TRBD1,TRBJ2-7,TGTGCCAGCAGTTGGGGGACAGGGGACGAGCAGTACTTC,CASSWGTGDEQYF
-,TRBV4-1,16,TRBD2,TRBJ2-1,TGCGCCAGCAGCCATCCCCCGGGACTAGCGATAAATGAGCAGTTCTTC,CASSHPPGLAINEQFF
once,TRBV28,15,TRBD1,TRBJ2-3,TGTGCCAGCACCGGGGACAGGGGGCGTCCAGATACGCAGTATTTT,CASTGDRGRPDTQYF
-,TRBV7-8,17,-,TRBJ1-2,TGTGCCAGCAGCCCCTCCTGGGGGGACGGGGGTAACTATGGCTACACCTTC,CASSPSWGDGGNYGYTF
-,TRBV11-2,14,TRBD2,TRBJ2-5,TGTGCCAGCAGCCCCGGGGGTAGCGGGGAGACCCAGTACTTC,CASSPGGSGETQYF
-,TRBV4-2,18,TRBD2,TRBJ2-5,TGTGCCAGCAGCCAAGACCTAGCGGGGGGTCAGGGCCAAGAGACCCAGTACTTC,CASSQDLAGGQGQETQYF
-,TRBV28,16,TRBD1,TRBJ1-6,TGTGCCAGCAGTTTTTCGGGACAGGCGTCTAATTCACCCCTCCACTTT,CASSFSGQASNSPLHF
-,TRBV2,15,-,TRBJ2-3,TGTGCCAGCAGTGAGAAGGGGTATGGTTTAGATACGCAGTATTTT,CASSEKGYGLDTQYF